Included here is one TCR beta chain sequence, with context. The entry originates in a study of blood T cell repertoires in COVID-19. TCRdb keeps only in-frame clones here, not all; method: immunoSEQ multiplex PCR. The sample shows approximately 250,000 clones, around 86% of them seen only once. The CDR3 has 14 residues. V lost 1 base and J lost 4, with 10 bases in between. The germline gives CDR1 MGHRA, CDR2 YSYEKL. The gene calls are TRBV4-1 and TRBJ1-1; weak D call: TRBD1 (6 bases). The TCR comes from a man aged 35 to 55 with active or convalescent COVID-19. Sequenced: peripheral blood. CDR3 DNA: TGCGCCAGCAGCCAAGGGGGGCTGGGCACTGAAGCTTTCTTT. It translates to CASSQGGLGTEAFF.